This T cell receptor beta chain was sequenced in a study of glioma-infiltrating T cells after dendritic cell vaccination. Per germline, CDR1 MGHRA and CDR2 YSYEKL. J lost 14 bases, V lost 0 bases, and 12 bases had no gene match. The CDR3 contains 15 residues. Time point given: after dendritic cell vaccination, including at tumor progression/relapse. Repertoires were generated with immunoSEQ multiplex PCR, while TCRdb's copy carries only in-frame clones and drops some. The sample has about 100,000 clones; 65% to 85% are singletons. This specimen consisted of blood, obtained after dendritic cell vaccination. The sequence derives from a human donor with glioblastoma. The V and J genes are TRBV4-1 and TRBJ1-4; TRBD1 agrees at 7 bases. Here the CDR3 reads CASSQDLVTGLSLFF. The CDR3 DNA reads TGCGCCAGCAGCCAAGATCTTGTGACAGGGTTGAGTCTGTTTTTT.